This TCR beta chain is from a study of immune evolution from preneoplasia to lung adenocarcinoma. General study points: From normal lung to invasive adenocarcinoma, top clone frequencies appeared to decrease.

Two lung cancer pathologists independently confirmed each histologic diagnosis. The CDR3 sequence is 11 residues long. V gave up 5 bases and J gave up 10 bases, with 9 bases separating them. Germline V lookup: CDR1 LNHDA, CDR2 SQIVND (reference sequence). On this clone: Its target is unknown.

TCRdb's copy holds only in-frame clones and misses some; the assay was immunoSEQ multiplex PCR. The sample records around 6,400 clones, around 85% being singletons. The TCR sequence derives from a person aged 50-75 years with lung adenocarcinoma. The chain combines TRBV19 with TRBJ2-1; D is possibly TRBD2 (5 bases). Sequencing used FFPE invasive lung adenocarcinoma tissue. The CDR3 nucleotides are TGTGCCAGTAGTCCTGGACTGGAGCAGTTCTTC. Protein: CASSPGLEQFF.